The rows below give T cell receptor beta chains drawn from one sample of a study of pediatric ulcerative colitis. Method: immunoSEQ multiplex PCR; TCRdb's copy keeps in-frame clones and lacks some. The data hold about 64,000 clones, with about 86% observed a single time. Sequenced sample: blood. These receptors were taken from a boy between 10 and 17 years old with severe ulcerative colitis. CDR3s include the opening cysteine and the closing phenylalanine or tryptophan. A D gene is named only where the DNA matches it firmly. Clone sizes are given selectively: once, few, many, or a class where the clone is expanded.

NA	TRBV14	TRBJ2-4	NA	TGTGCCAGCAGCCAAGGGGGGATACTAGCCAAAAACATTCAGTACTTC	CASSQGGILAKNIQYF
once	TRBV27	TRBJ1-2	NA	TGTGCCAGCAGCCCAAGAAGTGAAAACTATGGCTACACCTTC	CASSPRSENYGYTF
NA	TRBV9	TRBJ2-5	NA	TGTGCCAGCAGCGAAAGCGGGAGAACAGGGGGAGAGACCCAGTACTTC	CASSESGRTGGETQYF
NA	TRBV30	TRBJ1-2	NA	TGTGCCTGGAGTGTTCAGCCGTCGTCGGGCTACACCTTC	CAWSVQPSSGYTF
few	TRBV6-6	TRBJ2-7	TRBD2	TGTGCCAGCAGTTACGGGGCTAGCGGCTACGAGCAGTACTTC	CASSYGASGYEQYF
NA	TRBV7-2	TRBJ2-5	NA	TGTGCCAGCAGCCCGGAGTCGGTCACTCCAGGAGAGACCCAGTACTTC	CASSPESVTPGETQYF
NA	TRBV15	TRBJ2-7	NA	TGTGCCACCAGCAGAGGCCTTTCCGACGAGCAGTACTTC	CATSRGLSDEQYF
NA	TRBV6-5	TRBJ1-3	NA	TGTGCCAGCAGTTACAACTCTGGAAACACCATATATTTT	CASSYNSGNTIYF
NA	TRBV5-1	TRBJ1-1	NA	TGCGCCAGCAGCTTAACACGCAGGGGTACGAACACTGAAGCTTTCTTT	CASSLTRRGTNTEAFF
NA	TRBV9	TRBJ2-1	NA	TGTGCCAGCAGCGTAGCACATGAGCAGTTCTTC	CASSVAHEQFF
NA	TRBV5-6	TRBJ2-5	NA	TGTGCCAGCTCGGACCAAGAGACCCAGTACTTC	CASSDQETQYF
NA	TRBV4-1	TRBJ1-4	NA	TGCGCCAGCAGCCAAGATGACTTGCAGGGGCCAAATGAAAAACTGTTTTTT	CASSQDDLQGPNEKLFF
NA	TRBV2	TRBJ1-1	NA	TGTGCCAGCAGCTGGGGGTCTGAAGCTTTCTTT	CASSWGSEAFF
NA	TRBV7-9	TRBJ1-2	TRBD1	TGTGCCAGCAGCTTTTACGGACAGGGTTGGCATGGCTACACCTTC	CASSFYGQGWHGYTF
once	TRBV27	TRBJ2-1	NA	TGTGCCAGCAGTCCAAACCGGGACACCTACCACCTCGAGCAGTTCTTC	CASSPNRDTYHLEQFF
few	TRBV7-9	TRBJ1-1	NA	TGTGCCAGCAGCCAAATGAACACTGAAGCTTTCTTT	CASSQMNTEAFF
NA	TRBV7-9	TRBJ1-2	NA	TGTGCCACCTCACGAGACAGCCCTAACTATGGCTACACCTTC	CATSRDSPNYGYTF
NA	TRBV27	TRBJ2-7	TRBD1	TGTGCCAGCAGTTTATGGGGACAGGGGGCAAGCGAGCAGTACTTC	CASSLWGQGASEQYF
NA	TRBV5-6	TRBJ2-7	TRBD1	TGTGCCAGCAGCTCCGGGACAGGACTAAACGAGCAGTACTTC	CASSSGTGLNEQYF
NA	TRBV9	TRBJ2-7	NA	TGTGCCAGCAGCATCAAGGCCGAGGGCGGAGAGCAGTACTTC	CASSIKAEGGEQYF
NA	TRBV19	TRBJ2-1	NA	TGTGCCAGTAGAAGATCTCGAGCGGGCGACAATGAGCAGTTCTTC	CASRRSRAGDNEQFF
NA	TRBV30	TRBJ2-1	NA	TGTGCCTGGAAGGATTTCGGGTATTACAATGAGCAGTTCTTC	CAWKDFGYYNEQFF
NA	TRBV6-1	TRBJ2-3	TRBD2	TGTGCCAGCAGTGAACTAGCGGGAGGAGATACGCAGTATTTT	CASSELAGGDTQYF
NA	TRBV5-1	TRBJ2-1	TRBD2	TGCGCCAGCAGCTTGGCGGGACTAGCGGAGGCCAATGAGCAGTTCTTC	CASSLAGLAEANEQFF
NA	TRBV7-6	TRBJ2-3	NA	TGTGCCAGCAGCCGGAGGGATGGCGGGGGCACAGATACGCAGTATTTT	CASSRRDGGGTDTQYF
NA	TRBV18	TRBJ2-2	TRBD2	TGTGCCAGCTCACCGACTAGCCTGGACGGGGAGCTGTTTTTT	CASSPTSLDGELFF
NA	TRBV13	TRBJ2-5	NA	TGTGCCAGCAGCCAACGACTGACGGAATTCGGGGAGACCCAGTACTTC	CASSQRLTEFGETQYF
once	TRBV9	TRBJ1-1	NA	TGTGCCAGCAGCGTAGAGGGCGCAGGAAACACTGAAGCTTTCTTT	CASSVEGAGNTEAFF
NA	TRBV6-6	TRBJ1-2	NA	TGTGCCAGCAGTTACGATAGACAGAAGAATGGCTACACCTTC	CASSYDRQKNGYTF
NA	TRBV2	TRBJ2-1	TRBD2	TGTGCCAGCAGTTCAGTACTAGCGGGATACGATGAGCAGTTCTTC	CASSSVLAGYDEQFF
NA	TRBV11-2	TRBJ2-5	NA	TGTGCCAGCAGCCTAGCTGGAGGGGGTGAGACCCAGTACTTC	CASSLAGGGETQYF
NA	TRBV9	TRBJ2-2	NA	TGTGCCAGCGGAAAGGGGCGGAACACCGGGGAGCTGTTTTTT	CASGKGRNTGELFF
NA	TRBV7-9	TRBJ2-7	NA	TGTGCCAGCAGCTCGTCTCCACCCGCGAGTACCCACGACTACGAGCAGTACTTC	CASSSSPPASTHDYEQYF
NA	TRBV6-5	TRBJ2-5	NA	TGTGCCAGCAGTTACGCTGGGACCCCCGGGACCCAGTACTTC	CASSYAGTPGTQYF
once	TRBV6-1	TRBJ1-1	NA	TGTGCCAGCAGTGAAGCGGGCTCGAGGACTGAAGCTTTCTTT	CASSEAGSRTEAFF
NA	TRBV27	TRBJ2-7	NA	TGTGCCAGCAGATCGTATGACTCCTACGAGCAGTACTTC	CASRSYDSYEQYF
NA	TRBV27	TRBJ2-1	NA	TGTGCCAGCAGTCTTACGAATACTAGGCAGTTCTTC	CASSLTNTRQFF
few	TRBV7-9	TRBJ1-1	NA	TGTGCCAGCAGCTATACGAACACTGAAGCTTTCTTT	CASSYTNTEAFF
NA	TRBV7-2	TRBJ2-1	NA	TGTGCCAGCAGCTATTCCGGACGGGACAATGAGCAGTTCTTC	CASSYSGRDNEQFF
NA	TRBV28	TRBJ1-2	NA	TGTGCCAGCAGTCCATCGCTCACCTTGGATGGCTACACCTTC	CASSPSLTLDGYTF
NA	TRBV4-1	TRBJ1-2	NA	TGCGCCAGCAGCCCGGGACGTAACTATGGCTACACCTTC	CASSPGRNYGYTF
NA	TRBV18	TRBJ1-3	NA	TGTGCCAGCTCTCAGGCAGAAGGAAACACCATATATTTT	CASSQAEGNTIYF
NA	TRBV10-2	TRBJ2-1	NA	TGCGCCAGCAGTGACTCCCCATTTTTGGATGAGCAGTTCTTC	CASSDSPFLDEQFF
NA	TRBV5-6	TRBJ2-2	TRBD1	TGTGCCAGCAGCGCAGACAGGGGGCTCGGCGGGGAGCTGTTTTTT	CASSADRGLGGELFF
NA	TRBV19	TRBJ2-1	TRBD1	TGTGCCAGTAGTATAATTACAGGGGGTAACAACAATGAGCAGTTCTTC	CASSIITGGNNNEQFF
NA	TRBV4-2	TRBJ1-5	NA	TGTGCCAGCAGCTTTCAGAGGGACACTATCAATCAGCCCCAGCATTTT	CASSFQRDTINQPQHF
few	TRBV12-5	TRBJ2-2	NA	TGTGCTAGTGGGGGCGGGACCCGAGACACCGGGGAGCTGTTTTTT	CASGGGTRDTGELFF
NA	TRBV2	TRBJ2-5	TRBD2	TGTGCCAGCAAGACTAGCGGTAGTCAAGAGACCCAGTACTTC	CASKTSGSQETQYF
NA	TRBV5-1	TRBJ1-2	NA	TGCGCCAGCAGCGACGGAAACTATGGCTACACCTTC	CASSDGNYGYTF
NA	TRBV2	TRBJ2-7	TRBD1	TGTGCCAGCACCAACCCATTCGGACAGGGCTCCTACGAGCAGTACTTC	CASTNPFGQGSYEQYF
NA	TRBV13	TRBJ2-7	NA	TGTGCCACCAGCCCGGGGCGGGTCTCCTACGAGCAGTACTTC	CATSPGRVSYEQYF
NA	TRBV29-1	TRBJ1-2	NA	TGCAGCGTTGACAGGGGCTCCTATGGCTACACCTTC	CSVDRGSYGYTF
NA	TRBV6-1	TRBJ1-2	TRBD1	TGTGCCAGCAGTGTATCTGGACAGGGCTATGGCTACACCTTC	CASSVSGQGYGYTF
once	TRBV5-1	TRBJ2-3	TRBD1	TGCGCCAGCAGACAGGGGCTAAGCACAGATACGCAGTATTTT	CASRQGLSTDTQYF
once	TRBV2	TRBJ2-1	NA	TGTGCCAGCAGTGAATCTCGAGTGAGCTCCTACAATGAGCAGTTCTTC	CASSESRVSSYNEQFF
NA	TRBV30	TRBJ1-4	NA	TGTGCCTGGAGCCCCGGATCAACTAATGAAAAACTGTTTTTT	CAWSPGSTNEKLFF
NA	TRBV5-1	TRBJ2-1	TRBD2	TGCGCCAGCCGAGCGGGACTAGCGGGAGAGGATGAGCAGTTCTTC	CASRAGLAGEDEQFF